Many counts were recorded for the clone carrying this T cell receptor (beta chain). Its antigen is not known. The data stem from a study of Graves' ophthalmopathy and Graves' hyperthyroidism. In the study overall: Before any treatment, peripheral blood was taken at the initial diagnosis. Study-wide points: Ophthalmopathy could be told apart from stable hyperthyroidism by a 13-signature model (under 90% sensitivity, about 80% specificity).

Amplified material comprised TCR beta CDR3 regions derived from RNA transcripts. An initial RT-PCR round employing HTBI primers preceded a second-round multiplex PCR. MiXCR was run by TCRdb on the multiplex PCR reads, yielding one entry per CDR3 protein. This table holds 200,000 to 250,000 distinct CDR3 sequences, roughly 21% found once. There are 12 residues in the CDR3. Germline CDR1 and CDR2: SGHRS and YFSETQ. Trimming removed 0 bases from V and 3 bases from J, with 4 bases in between. The chain uses TRBV5-1 and TRBJ2-7; D is ambiguous. Material: peripheral blood. The sequence was collected from a woman between 45 and 65 years old with Graves' ophthalmopathy. CDR3: CASSLESYEQYF. The CDR3 bases are TGCGCCAGCAGCTTGGAAAGCTACGAGCAGTACTTC.